Presented here are 7 T cell receptor beta chains from one specimen sequenced in a study of post-analysis software for immune sequencing data. Researchers reported that TCR beta cDNA libraries carried unique molecular identifiers. In TCRdb, the PCR reads were re-called with MiXCR into one record per CDR3 protein. The profile shows roughly 580,000 distinct CDR3 sequences, roughly 45% of them singletons. Study observations and caveats: Controls showed lower frequencies than patients for 4 or 5 TRBV segments, and TRBV5-6, TRBV5-1 and TRBV20-1 were among these.

No antigen is known for these receptors. The sample comprised blood. Receptor source: a girl under 18 with multiple sclerosis.

This clonotype was counted between two and nine times. The chain uses TRBV18 and TRBJ2-7; no clear D gene. Germline V gene lookup returns CDR1 KGHSH and CDR2 LQKENI. Trimming took 6 bases from V and 2 from J, leaving 8 bases between them. The CDR3 consists of 12 residues. The CDR3 region is CASSERAYEQYF. In DNA, the CDR3 is TGTGCCAGCTCTGAAAGGGCCTACGAGCAGTACTTC.

To note about this clonotype: A single base separates this from a much larger clone, so it may be a read error. This sequence joins TRBV7-6 and TRBJ2-5; TRBD2 might be the D (6 bases). The tail of the sequence fits TRBJ2-7 better, so the J call may be wrong. The germline CDR1 and CDR2 sequences are SGHVS and FNYEAQ. This CDR3 spans 16 amino acids. The CDR3: CASSLASGTSRYEQYF. The CDR3 DNA is TGTGCCAGCAGCTTAGCCTCGGGAACTAGCAGGTACGAGCAGTACTTC.

The chain couples TRBV7-6 to TRBJ2-2; tentatively, D is TRBD1 (6 bases). V shed 3 bases and J shed 5 bases, with 10 bases lying between them. Germline V gene lookup returns CDR1 SGHVS and CDR2 FNYEAQ. CDR3 length: 14 residues. This chain's CDR3 is CASSLRGGTGELFF. As DNA, the CDR3 is TGTGCCAGCAGCTTGCGAGGGGGAACCGGGGAGCTGTTTTTT.

This chain links TRBV7-4 with TRBJ2-7; D ambiguous. CDR1 is SGHVT, CDR2 SQSDAQ, per germline. Trimming shortened V by 4 bases and J by 1 base, and 8 bases separated the two germline ends. This CDR3 contains 13 residues. CDR3 sequence reads: CASSYRLSYEQYF. The CDR3 region has the DNA TGTGCCAGCAGCTACCGTTTGTCCTACGAGCAGTACTTC.

This clonotype showed up just a few times. V is TRBV2 and J is TRBJ2-5; the D call may be TRBD1 or TRBD2 (5 bases each). The J call may be wrong; the DNA end is better matched by TRBJ2-7. The germline V gene has CDR1 SNHLY and CDR2 FYNNEI. The CDR3 has 14 amino acids. The CDR3 is CASTSRAGTHEQYF. The CDR3, as DNA: TGTGCCAGCACATCGCGGGCAGGGACCCACGAGCAGTACTTC.

This clonotype was counted once. The genes are TRBV28 and TRBJ2-4; TRBD1 matches at 12 bases. The V gene end was trimmed by 6 bases and the J gene end by 13 bases; junction bases not matched to a gene: 10. The V gene's germline CDR1 is MDHEN and CDR2 SYDVKM. The CDR3 extends over 14 amino acids. In nucleotides, the CDR3 is TGTGCCAGCAGGCAGGGACAGGGGGCAAGGGAGCAGTACTTC. As protein: CASRQGQGAREQYF.

The gene calls are TRBV10-3 and TRBJ2-3; 13 positions agree with TRBD2. The CDR3 has 16 amino acids. Trimming cost V 7 bases and J 5 bases; bases outside gene matches: 9. Germline lookup yields CDR1 ENHRY and CDR2 SYGVKD. CDR3 region: CAITTGLAGVKDTQYF. CDR3 coding DNA: TGTGCCATCACTACAGGACTAGCGGGAGTAAAAGATACGCAGTATTTT.